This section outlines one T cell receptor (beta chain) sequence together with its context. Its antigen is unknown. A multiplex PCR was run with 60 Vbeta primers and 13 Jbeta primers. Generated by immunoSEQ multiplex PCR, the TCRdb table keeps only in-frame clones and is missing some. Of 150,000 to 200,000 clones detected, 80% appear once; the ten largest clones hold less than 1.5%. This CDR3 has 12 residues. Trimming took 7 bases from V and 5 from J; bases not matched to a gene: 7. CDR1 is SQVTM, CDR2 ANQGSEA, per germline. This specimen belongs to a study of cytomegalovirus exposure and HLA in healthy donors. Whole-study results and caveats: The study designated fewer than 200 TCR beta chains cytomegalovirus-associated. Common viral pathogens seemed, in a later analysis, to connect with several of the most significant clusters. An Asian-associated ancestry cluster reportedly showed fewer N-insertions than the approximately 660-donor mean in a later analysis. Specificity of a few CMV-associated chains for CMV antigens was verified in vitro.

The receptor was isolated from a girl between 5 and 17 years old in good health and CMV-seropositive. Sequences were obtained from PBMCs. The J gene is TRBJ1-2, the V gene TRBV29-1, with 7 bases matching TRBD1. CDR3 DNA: TGCAGCGCCCTTGACAGGGCATATGGCTACACCTTC. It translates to CSALDRAYGYTF. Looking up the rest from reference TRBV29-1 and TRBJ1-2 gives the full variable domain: SAVISQKPSRDICQRGTSLTIQCQVDSQVTMMFWYRQQPGQSLTLIATANQGSEATYESGFVIDKFPISRPNLTFSTLTVSNMSPEDSSIYLCSALDRAYGYTFGSGTRLTVV.